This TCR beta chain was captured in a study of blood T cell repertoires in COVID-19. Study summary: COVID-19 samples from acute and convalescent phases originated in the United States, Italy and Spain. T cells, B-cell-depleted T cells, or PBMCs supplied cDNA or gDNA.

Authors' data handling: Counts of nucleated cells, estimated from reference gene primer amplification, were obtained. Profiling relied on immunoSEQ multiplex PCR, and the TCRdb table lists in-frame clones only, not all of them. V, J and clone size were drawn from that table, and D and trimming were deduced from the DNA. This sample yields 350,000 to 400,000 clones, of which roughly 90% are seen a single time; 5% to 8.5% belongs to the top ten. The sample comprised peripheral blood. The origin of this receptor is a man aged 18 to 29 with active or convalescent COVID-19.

The CDR3 coding sequence is TGTGCCAGCAGCGTAGATAGAAGCACAGATACGCAGTATTTT. Amino acids: CASSVDRSTDTQYF. The chain employs TRBV9 and TRBJ2-3; D is unclear. Germline V CDR1 and CDR2: SGDLS, YYNGEE. This CDR3 spans 14 amino acids. Trimming took 0 bases from V and 0 from J, leaving 5 bases between them.